The sequence of this T cell receptor beta chain was determined in a study of blood T cell repertoires in COVID-19. Study-level information: The United States, Italy and Spain supplied acute and convalescent COVID-19 samples.

Worth noting for this clone: Additional DNA sequences in this sample encode the identical CDR3.

V dropped 3 bases and J dropped 5; count of bases not matched to a gene: 5. Germline V gene sequence: CDR1 SGHRS, CDR2 YFSETQ. The CDR3 spans 13 residues. Repertoires were generated with immunoSEQ multiplex PCR, while TCRdb's copy carries only in-frame clones and drops some. The sample holds around 65,000 clones, 79% seen once. The chain is built from TRBV5-1 and TRBJ2-7, with 7 nucleotides matching TRBD1. Specimen: peripheral blood. The receptor was derived from a man aged 55 to 70 with acute or convalescent COVID-19. CDR3 DNA sequence: TGCGCCAGCAGCTCAGGTACAGGGGACGAGCAGTACTTC. Translated: CASSSGTGDEQYF. The entire variable domain, with the rest obtained from reference TRBV5-1 and TRBJ2-7, is as follows: KAGVTQTPRYLIKTRGQQVTLSCSPISGHRSVSWYQQTPGQGLQFLFEYFSETQRNKGNFPGRFSGRQFSNSRSEMNVSTLELGDSALYLCASSSGTGDEQYFGPGTRLTVT.